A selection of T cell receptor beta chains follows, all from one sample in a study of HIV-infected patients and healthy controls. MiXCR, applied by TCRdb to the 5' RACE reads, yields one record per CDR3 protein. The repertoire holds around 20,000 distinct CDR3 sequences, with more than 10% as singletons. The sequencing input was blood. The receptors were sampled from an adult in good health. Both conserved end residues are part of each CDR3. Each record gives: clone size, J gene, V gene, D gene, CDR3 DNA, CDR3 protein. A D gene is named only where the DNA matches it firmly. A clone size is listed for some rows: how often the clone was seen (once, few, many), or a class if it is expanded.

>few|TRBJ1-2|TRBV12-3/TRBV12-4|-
TGTGCCAGCGGTGCCTCTAACTATGGCTACACCTTC
CASGASNYGYTF
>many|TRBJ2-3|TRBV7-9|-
TGTGCCAGCAGCTTAGGTGGCGCAGATACGCAGTATTTT
CASSLGGADTQYF
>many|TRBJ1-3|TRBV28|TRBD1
TGTGCCAGCGGACTCGGGACAGTCCAACCATCTTCTGGAAACACCATATATTTT
CASGLGTVQPSSGNTIYF
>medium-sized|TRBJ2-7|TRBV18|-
TGTGCCAGCTCACCTAACAAAAGGGGGGCTTCGAACGAGCAGTACTTC
CASSPNKRGASNEQYF
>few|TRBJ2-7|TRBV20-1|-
TGCAGTGCCCGAGATTCACAGGGAGGACCCTACGAGCAGTACTTC
CSARDSQGGPYEQYF
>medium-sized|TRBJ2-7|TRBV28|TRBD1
TGTGCCAGCAGTTCCGGGACAGGGGGCCTGTACGAGCAGTACTTC
CASSSGTGGLYEQYF
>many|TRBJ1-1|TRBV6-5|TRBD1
TGTGCCAGCAGTCCCCACAGGGGAAGGAGGCCTGAAGCTTTCTTT
CASSPHRGRRPEAFF
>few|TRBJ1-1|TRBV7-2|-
TGTGCCAGCAGCTTAGAAGGGGGAAGAGCTGAAGCTTTCTTT
CASSLEGGRAEAFF
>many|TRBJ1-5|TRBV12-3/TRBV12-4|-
TGTGCCAGCAGTTTGACAGCGAATCAGCCCCAGCATTTT
CASSLTANQPQHF
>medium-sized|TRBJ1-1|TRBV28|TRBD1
TGTGCCAGCAGGCGAATCCGACAGGGCGGTGAAGCTTTCTTT
CASRRIRQGGEAFF
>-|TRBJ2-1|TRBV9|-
TGTGCCAGCAGCGCCACCGGGACCAGCTCCTACAATGAGCAGTTCTTC
CASSATGTSSYNEQFF
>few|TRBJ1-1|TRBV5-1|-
TGCGCCAGCAGCGAGACAGGAAACACTGAAGCTTTCTTT
CASSETGNTEAFF
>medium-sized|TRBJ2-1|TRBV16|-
TGTGCCAGCAGCCCCCCGGGGGGCAGCTCCCAGTTCTTC
CASSPPGGSSQFF
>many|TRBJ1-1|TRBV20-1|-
TGCAGTGCTAGAAGGCAGCTGTCTAATGAAGCTTTCTTT
CSARRQLSNEAFF
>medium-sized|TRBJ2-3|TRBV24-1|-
TGTGCCACCAGTGATTTCCAGGACAGCACAGATACGCAGTATTTT
CATSDFQDSTDTQYF
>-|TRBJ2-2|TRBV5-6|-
TGTGCCAGCAGCTTGAGAGGGCCGGGCGGGGAGCTGTTTTTT
CASSLRGPGGELFF
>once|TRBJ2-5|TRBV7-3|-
TGTGCCAGCATCTGGTTGACGAAAGGGGGGGACGAGACCCAGTACTTC
CASIWLTKGGDETQYF
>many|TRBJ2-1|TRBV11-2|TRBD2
TGTGCCAGCAGTTTTGTAGTTCCAGTACTAGCGGGGAATGGGCGCCACAATGAGCAGTTCTTC
CASSFVVPVLAGNGRHNEQFF
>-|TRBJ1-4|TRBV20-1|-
TGCAGTGCTAGAGAGGGGCTTACTAATGAAAAACTGTTTTTT
CSAREGLTNEKLFF
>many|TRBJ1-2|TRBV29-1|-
TGCAGCGCCGCAGTCAGGACCAACTATGGCTACACCTTC
CSAAVRTNYGYTF
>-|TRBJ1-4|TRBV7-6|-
TGTGCCAGCAGCCCGGGGAATGCTAATGAAAAACTGTTTTTT
CASSPGNANEKLFF
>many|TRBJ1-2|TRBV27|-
TGTGCCAGCAGTTTAACAGGGATGAGCGATGGCTACACCTTC
CASSLTGMSDGYTF
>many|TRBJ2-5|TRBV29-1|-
TGCAGCGTGACGGGGTTAGGATTATCGGGGACCCAGTACTTC
CSVTGLGLSGTQYF
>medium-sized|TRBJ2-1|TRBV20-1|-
TGCAGTGCTAGAGTCCAGGACAGATTTTACAATGAGCAGTTCTTC
CSARVQDRFYNEQFF
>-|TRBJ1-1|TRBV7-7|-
TGTGCTAGCAGCTTAGATTGGGGGGCTGAAGCTTTCTTT
CASSLDWGAEAFF
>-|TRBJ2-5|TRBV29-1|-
TGCAGCGTACGCGAATGGACAGCCGAAGAGACCCAGTACTTC
CSVREWTAEETQYF
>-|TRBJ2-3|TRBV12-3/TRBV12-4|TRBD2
TGTGCCAGCAGTTTAGTCCTAGCGGGGGCTTATACGCAGTATTTT
CASSLVLAGAYTQYF